A single TCR beta chain is shown here with its context. Its matching antigen is unknown. The donors were part of the validation cohort, which consisted of approximately 110 subjects and was separate from the first cohort of roughly 620 subjects. Here immunoSEQ multiplex PCR was the method, and the copy in TCRdb shows in-frame clones only, minus some. The data show some 270,000 clones, about 86% seen once. The data originate from a study of cytomegalovirus exposure and HLA in healthy donors. General study findings and limits: Altogether, about 160 TCR beta chains were recorded as cytomegalovirus-associated.

V lost 1 base and J lost 7, with 10 bases in between. The germline gives CDR1 WNHNN, CDR2 SYGVQD (reference sequence). This CDR3 spans 13 amino acids. The sequencing sample was made of PBMCs. This chain joins TRBV10-1 and TRBJ1-1; D gene unclear. The sequence was collected from a woman aged 18-29 years in good health and CMV-seronegative. CDR3 sequence (DNA): TGCGCCAGCAGTGAGTTGGAGTCCGGTGAAGCTTTCTTT. Its translation is CASSELESGEAFF.